Shown below are 31 T cell receptor beta chains from a single sample sequenced in a study of cytomegalovirus exposure and HLA in healthy donors. PCR was performed using 60 Vbeta and 13 Jbeta primers. Generated by immunoSEQ multiplex PCR, the TCRdb table keeps only in-frame clones and is missing some. The repertoire has 110,000 or so clones, approximately 80% of them found once; the top ten carry approximately 2%. Material: PBMCs. These receptors originate from a man between 35 and 55 years old in good health and CMV-seronegative.

The chain links TRBV7-2 to TRBJ1-1, with D tentatively TRBD1 (6 bases). The length of the CDR3 is 15 residues. V lost 0 bases, J lost 1 base, and 9 bases lay in between. Germline-derived CDR1 and CDR2 are SGHTA and FQGNSA. CDR3 sequence: CASSLAGTTNTEAFF. The CDR3 DNA follows: TGTGCCAGCAGCTTAGCCGGGACAACGAACACTGAAGCTTTCTTT.

In DNA form, the CDR3 reads TGTGCCAGCACCCGAGGGGACAGACCTAACTATGGCTACACCTTC. Its translation: CASTRGDRPNYGYTF. The V gene is TRBV2, the J gene TRBJ1-2, with 7 nucleotides matching TRBD1. The V gene end was trimmed by 7 bases and the J gene end by 0 bases; junction bases not matched to a gene: 8. CDR1 is SNHLY, CDR2 FYNNEI, per germline. The CDR3 covers 15 residues.

A note on this clone: One end of the junction fails to match germline, which may point to a read error. The CDR3, as DNA: TGTGCTAGCAGCTTGACTAGCGGGAGCTCCGAGCAGTACTTC. This translates into CASSLTSGSSEQYF. V and J are TRBV7-7 and TRBJ2-7, with TRBD2 matching over 12 bases. In germline, CDR1 is SSHAT, CDR2 FNYEAQ (reference sequence). This CDR3 comprises 14 residues.

The genes are TRBV19 and TRBJ2-3; tentative D call: TRBD2 (5 bases). The germline CDR1 and CDR2 sequences are LNHDA and SQIVND (reference sequence). Trimming took 3 bases from V and 1 from J, leaving 5 bases between them. This CDR3 spans 13 amino acids. The CDR3 DNA reads as TGTGCCAGTAGTATGAGGGGCACAGATACGCAGTATTTT. It yields the protein CASSMRGTDTQYF.

This clone has just a few counts. V gene TRBV4-3 combines with J gene TRBJ2-7; D is unresolved. Trimming cost V 0 bases and J 2 bases, with 8 bases left between them. The V gene's germline CDR1 is LGHNA and CDR2 YSLEER. The CDR3 is 14 amino acids. The CDR3 protein is CASSQEYSTYEQYF. CDR3 nucleotide sequence: TGCGCCAGCAGCCAAGAGTACAGTACCTACGAGCAGTACTTC.

The rearrangement joins TRBV10-1 to TRBJ2-5; 9 bases map to TRBD1. V gave up 6 bases and J gave up 6 bases; unmatched junction bases: 8. Germline V lookup: CDR1 WNHNN, CDR2 SYGVQD (reference sequence). This CDR3 spans 14 amino acids. This CDR3 is CASSPGQGGQTQYF. As DNA, the CDR3 is TGCGCCAGCAGCCCGGGACAGGGTGGACAGACCCAGTACTTC.

This clone was seen just once. Because the CDR3's place on the DNA is in doubt, the DNA is left out and the CDR3 is given as listed by TCRdb. The rearrangement uses TRBV15 and TRBJ2-3; TRBD2 is the table's D call and was not checked against the DNA. From its first to its last residue, the CDR3 has 15 amino acids. CDR1 LNHNV and CDR2 YYDKDF come from the germline V gene (reference sequence). The CDR3 protein is CATSRERTGLSGQYF.

The chain uses TRBV6-5 and TRBJ2-3; TRBD1 matches at 9 bases. Germline V gene data show CDR1 as MNHEY and CDR2 as SVGAGI. The CDR3 is 13 amino acids. Germline trimming cut 5 bases from V and 8 bases from J; bases unmatched to any gene: 5. The CDR3, as DNA: TGTGCCAGCAGTGAAAGGGGACAGGGTACGCAGTATTTT. This sequence encodes CASSERGQGTQYF.

The chain has TRBV9 and TRBJ1-1; D ambiguous. Germline V lookup: CDR1 SGDLS, CDR2 YYNGEE. This CDR3 contains 15 residues. Trimming removed 2 bases at V and 3 bases at J, with 14 bases between. The CDR3 nucleotides are TGTGCCAGCAGCGTTTTCCGGGGTGACTACACTGAAGCTTTCTTT. This translates into CASSVFRGDYTEAFF. The entire variable domain, with the rest obtained from reference TRBV9 and TRBJ1-1, is as follows: DSGVTQTPKHLITATGQRVTLRCSPRSGDLSVYWYQQSLDQGLQFLIQYYNGEERAKGNILERFSAQQFPDLHSELNLSSLELGDSALYFCASSVFRGDYTEAFFGQGTRLTVV.

This clone was detected only a few times. This chain links TRBV5-1 with TRBJ2-7, with TRBD2 matching 14 bases. J lost 4 bases, V lost 0 bases, and 0 bases had no gene match. This CDR3 spans 15 amino acids. CDR1 is SGHRS, CDR2 YFSETQ, per germline. The CDR3 coding sequence is TGCGCCAGCAGCTTGGGGACTAGCGGGGGGTACGAGCAGTACTTC. Protein product: CASSLGTSGGYEQYF. The whole variable domain, remainder taken from reference TRBV5-1 and TRBJ2-7, is KAGVTQTPRYLIKTRGQQVTLSCSPISGHRSVSWYQQTPGQGLQFLFEYFSETQRNKGNFPGRFSGRQFSNSRSEMNVSTLELGDSALYLCASSLGTSGGYEQYFGPGTRLTVT.

The chain couples TRBV28 to TRBJ1-2; D uncertain. Trimming shortened V by 5 bases and J by 0 bases, and 16 bases separated the two germline ends. Germline V gene data show CDR1 as MDHEN and CDR2 as SYDVKM. This CDR3 spans 16 amino acids. Written as DNA, the CDR3 is TGTGCCAGCAGTCCCTCCGGGGTTACTACTAACTATGGCTACACCTTC. It encodes CASSPSGVTTNYGYTF.

The V gene is TRBV7-9, the J gene TRBJ2-2; 9 bases align to TRBD1. V gave up 7 bases and J gave up 3 bases; unmatched junction bases: 6. The germline V gene has CDR1 SEHNR and CDR2 FQNEAQ (reference sequence). CDR3 length: 15 amino acids. CDR3 nucleotide sequence: TGTGCCAGCACCTCGGGACAGGGTGACACCGGGGAGCTGTTTTTT. This gives the protein CASTSGQGDTGELFF.

V gene TRBV4-3 combines with J gene TRBJ1-4, with D possibly being TRBD1 (5 bases). Trimming removed 1 base from V and 7 bases from J, with 10 bases in between. This CDR3 has 14 residues. Germline V CDR1 and CDR2: LGHNA, YSLEER. The CDR3 nucleotides read TGCGCCAGCAGCCAAGGGACACAGGCTGAAAAACTGTTTTTT. Translated, it gives CASSQGTQAEKLFF.

The sample holds one count of this clone. The chain joins TRBV6-4 to TRBJ2-5; the D is unclear. This CDR3 comprises 13 residues. Trimming removed 5 bases at V and 5 bases at J, with 12 bases between. Germline V gives CDR1 MRHNA, CDR2 SNTAGT. The CDR3 bases are TGTGCCAGCAGTATCACCCCCCAGGAGACCCAGTACTTC. It translates to CASSITPQETQYF.

This chain connects TRBV6-1 to TRBJ1-1; 9 bases line up with TRBD1. The V segment lost 4 bases and the J segment 4 bases; nucleotides outside the gene matches: 10. Germline loops: CDR1 MNHNS, CDR2 SASEGT. This CDR3 has 16 amino acids. The CDR3 region is CASSGAGQGVGTEAFF. CDR3 sequence (DNA): TGTGCCAGCAGTGGGGCGGGACAGGGTGTCGGCACTGAAGCTTTCTTT.

The CDR3 region is CASREGNEQFF. CDR3 sequence (DNA): TGTGCCAGCAGGGAGGGGAATGAGCAGTTCTTC. The chain carries TRBV28 and TRBJ2-1; TRBD2 might be the D (6 bases). This CDR3 has 11 residues. Germline CDR1 and CDR2: MDHEN and SYDVKM. Between the trimmed V and J ends, which lost 6 bases and 7 bases, there was a span of 7 bases.

V usage is TRBV6-5 and J usage is TRBJ2-5; weak D call: TRBD2 (5 bases). This CDR3 has 13 amino acids. CDR1 and CDR2 from the germline V gene are MNHEY and SVGAGI. V was cut by 6 bases and J by 0 bases, with 8 bases left in between. CDR3 DNA: TGTGCCAGCAGCGCCGGGGACCAAGAGACCCAGTACTTC. This encodes CASSAGDQETQYF.

A remark on this clone: One end of the junction is discordant with germline, which a read error may explain. The CDR3, as DNA: TGTGCCACCAGCAGGGATCCTGGGGCCAACGGCCTGACTTTC. It codes for CATSRDPGANGLTF. V and J are TRBV15 and TRBJ2-6, with a weak D call TRBD1 (5 bases). The CDR3 loop spans 14 amino acids. The germline gives CDR1 LNHNV, CDR2 YYDKDF (reference sequence).

This clone has just one count. V gene TRBV11-2 combines with J gene TRBJ1-2; D possibly corresponds to TRBD1 (6 bases). There are 14 residues in the CDR3. V was clipped by 5 bases and J by 7 bases, with 17 bases between them. Germline V gene lookup returns CDR1 SGHAT and CDR2 FQNNGV. The CDR3 DNA sequence: TGTGCCAGCAGCAAAGGAATACAGGGTTCTGGCTACACCTTC. Protein: CASSKGIQGSGYTF.

The chain is built from TRBV18 and TRBJ2-5; D gene ambiguous. This CDR3 comprises 14 residues. Between the trimmed V and J ends, which lost 0 bases and 2 bases, there was a span of 7 bases. CDR1 is KGHSH and CDR2 is LQKENI in the germline V gene. CDR3 nucleotides: TGTGCCAGCTCACCACCGGCTGAACAAGAGACCCAGTACTTC. This encodes CASSPPAEQETQYF.

The chain carries TRBV20-1 and TRBJ2-5, with a possible D match to TRBD2 (6 bases). CDR1 and CDR2 from the germline V gene are DFQATT and SNEGSKA (reference sequence). The CDR3 is 10 amino acids. With 3 bases removed from V and 7 bases from J, the gap between germline ends came to 6 bases. The CDR3 here is CSASGGTQYF. The CDR3 nucleotides are TGCAGTGCTAGCGGGGGGACCCAGTACTTC.

This clone showed up just a few times. The genes are TRBV30 and TRBJ2-2, with 8 bases lining up with TRBD2. Germline lookup yields CDR1 GTSNPN and CDR2 SVGIG (reference sequence). The V segment lost 1 base and the J segment 3 bases; nucleotides outside the gene matches: 4. CDR3 length: 15 residues. This chain's CDR3 is CAWSAGGEDTGELFF. The DNA of the CDR3 is TGTGCCTGGAGTGCGGGAGGGGAAGACACCGGGGAGCTGTTTTTT.

V and J are TRBV6-6 and TRBJ2-5; 9 nucleotides line up with TRBD1. V trimming: 6 bases; J trimming: 5 bases; junction bases outside the gene matches: 10. From germline, CDR1 is MNHNY and CDR2 SVGAGI (reference sequence). The CDR3 sequence is 15 residues long. The CDR3 protein is CASRRQGEGGETQYF. The CDR3 region has the DNA TGTGCCAGCAGGAGACAGGGGGAGGGCGGGGAGACCCAGTACTTC.

This clone was counted once. V gene TRBV12-5 combines with J gene TRBJ2-7; TRBD1 is a possible D gene (6 bases). Trimming took 5 bases from V and 2 from J, leaving 19 bases between them. This CDR3 has 16 residues. Germline V gene data show CDR1 as LGHNT and CDR2 as FRNRAP. This CDR3 is CASGIQGTQNPYEQYF. CDR3 nucleotides: TGTGCTAGTGGTATTCAAGGGACACAGAACCCCTACGAGCAGTACTTC.

The chain couples TRBV5-1 to TRBJ2-1; 8 bases agree with TRBD1. Germline V gene lookup returns CDR1 SGHRS and CDR2 YFSETQ. The CDR3 totals 14 residues. The V segment lost 4 bases and the J segment 6 bases; nucleotides outside the gene matches: 6. The CDR3 reads CASSANTGGNEQFF. CDR3 DNA: TGCGCCAGCAGCGCCAATACAGGGGGCAATGAGCAGTTCTTC.

This clone was counted once. The rearrangement joins TRBV5-4 to TRBJ1-2; D not resolved. The germline V gene has CDR1 SGHNT and CDR2 YYREEE (reference sequence). The CDR3 length is 14 residues. V was shortened by 0 bases and J by 7 bases, with 13 bases between the two germline ends. The CDR3 sequence: CASSLGWGDRGYTF. CDR3 coding DNA: TGTGCCAGCAGCTTGGGCTGGGGAGACCGTGGCTACACCTTC.

This clone appeared once. The V and J genes are TRBV7-9 and TRBJ2-7, with TRBD1 matching 7 bases. This CDR3 contains 14 residues. Germline V gene sequence: CDR1 SEHNR, CDR2 FQNEAQ (reference sequence). Trimming took 3 bases from V and 6 from J; bases not matched to a gene: 8. Written as DNA, the CDR3 is TGTGCCAGCAGCTTTGATAGGGGGCAGGTCGAGCAGTACTTC. It is translated as CASSFDRGQVEQYF.

This chain connects TRBV28 to TRBJ2-3; 9 nucleotides line up with TRBD1. J gave up 9 bases and V 8 bases, and 6 bases lay outside the gene matches. Germline lookup yields CDR1 MDHEN and CDR2 SYDVKM. CDR3 size: 12 residues. DNA of the CDR3: TGTGCCAGCGCTACAGGGGGCTGGACGCAGTATTTT. It translates to CASATGGWTQYF.

The rearrangement links TRBV18 to TRBJ1-6; 10 nucleotides agree with TRBD1. Trimming took 4 bases from V and 8 from J; bases not matched to a gene: 8. The germline CDR1 and CDR2 sequences are KGHSH and LQKENI. The CDR3 is made up of 16 amino acids. The chain's CDR3 is CASSLPGQGEYSPLHF. The CDR3 DNA reads TGTGCCAGCTCACTCCCCGGACAGGGGGAGTATTCACCCCTCCACTTT.

V usage is TRBV5-1 and J usage is TRBJ2-3, with 9 bases aligning to TRBD1. With 0 bases clipped from V and 9 bases from J, the junction kept 8 bases outside the gene matches. Germline assignment: CDR1 SGHRS and CDR2 YFSETQ. The CDR3 length is 15 residues. CDR3 protein: CASSLDTGGAGTQYF. In DNA form, the CDR3 reads TGCGCCAGCAGCTTGGACACAGGGGGCGCAGGAACGCAGTATTTT.

This clone has a handful of counts. This sequence joins TRBV5-1 and TRBJ2-3, with 12 bases identical to TRBD2. Germline CDR1 SGHRS, CDR2 YFSETQ. CDR3 size: 16 residues. V gave up 4 bases and J gave up 0 bases; unmatched junction bases: 3. Here the CDR3 DNA reads TGCGCCAGCAGCATTGGACTAGCGGGGAGCACAGATACGCAGTATTTT. Translation gives CASSIGLAGSTDTQYF. Supplemented by reference TRBV5-1 and TRBJ2-3, the full variable domain reads KAGVTQTPRYLIKTRGQQVTLSCSPISGHRSVSWYQQTPGQGLQFLFEYFSETQRNKGNFPGRFSGRQFSNSRSEMNVSTLELGDSALYLCASSIGLAGSTDTQYFGPGTRLTVL.